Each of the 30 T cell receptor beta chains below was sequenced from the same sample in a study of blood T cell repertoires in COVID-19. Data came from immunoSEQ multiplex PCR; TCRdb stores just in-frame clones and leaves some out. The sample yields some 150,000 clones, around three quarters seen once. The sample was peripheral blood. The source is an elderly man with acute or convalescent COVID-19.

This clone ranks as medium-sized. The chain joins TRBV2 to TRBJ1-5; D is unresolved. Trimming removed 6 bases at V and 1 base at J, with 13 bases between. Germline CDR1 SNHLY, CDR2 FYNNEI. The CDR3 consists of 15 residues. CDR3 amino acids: CASRGIRGSNQPQHF. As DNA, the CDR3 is TGTGCCAGCAGGGGGATACGGGGAAGCAATCAGCCCCAGCATTTT.

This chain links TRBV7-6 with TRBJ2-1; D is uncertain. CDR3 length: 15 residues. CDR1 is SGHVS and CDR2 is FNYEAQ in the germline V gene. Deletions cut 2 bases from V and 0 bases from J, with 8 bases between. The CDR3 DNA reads TGTGCCAGCAGCTTAACGGAGAGCTCCTACAATGAGCAGTTCTTC. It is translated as CASSLTESSYNEQFF.

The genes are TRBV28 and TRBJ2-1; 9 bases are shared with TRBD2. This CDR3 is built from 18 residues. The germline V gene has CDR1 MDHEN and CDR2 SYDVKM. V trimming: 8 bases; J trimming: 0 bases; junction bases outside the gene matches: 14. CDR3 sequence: CASAWRGGPYSSYNEQFF. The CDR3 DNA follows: TGTGCCAGCGCTTGGCGGGGGGGACCCTATAGCTCCTACAATGAGCAGTTCTTC.

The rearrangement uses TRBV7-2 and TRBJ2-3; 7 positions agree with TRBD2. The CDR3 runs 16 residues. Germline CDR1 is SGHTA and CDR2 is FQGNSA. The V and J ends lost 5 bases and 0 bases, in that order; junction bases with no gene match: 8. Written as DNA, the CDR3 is TGTGCCAGCAGCACCAGCGGGGCGGGGAGCACAGATACGCAGTATTTT. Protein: CASSTSGAGSTDTQYF.

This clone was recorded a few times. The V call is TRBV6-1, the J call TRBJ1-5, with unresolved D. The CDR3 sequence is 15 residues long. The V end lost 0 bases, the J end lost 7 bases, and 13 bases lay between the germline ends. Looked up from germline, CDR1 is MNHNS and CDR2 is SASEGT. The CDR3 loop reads CASSEATAMRQPQHF. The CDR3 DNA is TGTGCCAGCAGTGAAGCGACGGCTATGCGGCAGCCCCAGCATTTT.

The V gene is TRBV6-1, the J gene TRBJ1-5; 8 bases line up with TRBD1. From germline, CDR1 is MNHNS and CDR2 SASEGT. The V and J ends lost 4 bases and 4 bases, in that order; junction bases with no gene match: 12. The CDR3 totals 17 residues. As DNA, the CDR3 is TGTGCCAGCAGTGTTGTCGCAGGGGGCAATAGGAATCAGCCCCAGCATTTT. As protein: CASSVVAGGNRNQPQHF.

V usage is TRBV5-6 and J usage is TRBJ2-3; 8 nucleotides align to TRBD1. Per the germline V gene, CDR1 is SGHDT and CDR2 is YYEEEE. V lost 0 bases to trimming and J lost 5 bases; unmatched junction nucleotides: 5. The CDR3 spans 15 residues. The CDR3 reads CASSLAGQGGDTQYF. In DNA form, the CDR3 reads TGTGCCAGCAGCTTGGCCGGACAGGGAGGAGATACGCAGTATTTT.

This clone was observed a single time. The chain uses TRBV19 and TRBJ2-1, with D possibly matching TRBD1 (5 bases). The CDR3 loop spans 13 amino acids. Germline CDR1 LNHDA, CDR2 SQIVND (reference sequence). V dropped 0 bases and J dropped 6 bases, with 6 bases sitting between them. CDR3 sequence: CASSIDRVNEQFF. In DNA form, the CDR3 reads TGTGCCAGTAGTATAGACAGGGTCAATGAGCAGTTCTTC.

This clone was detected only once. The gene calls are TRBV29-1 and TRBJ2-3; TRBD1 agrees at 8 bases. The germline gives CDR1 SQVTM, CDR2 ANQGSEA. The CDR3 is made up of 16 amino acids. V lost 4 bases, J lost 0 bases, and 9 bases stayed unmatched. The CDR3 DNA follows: TGCAGCGTTGTGGGTCCCCAGGGGGCGAGCACAGATACGCAGTATTTT. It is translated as CSVVGPQGASTDTQYF.

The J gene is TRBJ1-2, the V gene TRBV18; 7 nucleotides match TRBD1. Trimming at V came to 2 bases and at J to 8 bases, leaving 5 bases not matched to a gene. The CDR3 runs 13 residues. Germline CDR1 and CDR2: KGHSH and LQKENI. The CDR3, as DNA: TGTGCCAGCTCACCAACGGGACAGCGGGGCTACACCTTC. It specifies CASSPTGQRGYTF.

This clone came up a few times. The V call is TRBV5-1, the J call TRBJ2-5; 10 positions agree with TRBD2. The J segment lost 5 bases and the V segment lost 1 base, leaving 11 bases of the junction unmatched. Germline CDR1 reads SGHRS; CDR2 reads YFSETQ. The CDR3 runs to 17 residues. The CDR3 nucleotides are TGCGCCAGCAGCTTGCGAGGTAGCGGGGGGCGGCAGGAGACCCAGTACTTC. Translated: CASSLRGSGGRQETQYF.

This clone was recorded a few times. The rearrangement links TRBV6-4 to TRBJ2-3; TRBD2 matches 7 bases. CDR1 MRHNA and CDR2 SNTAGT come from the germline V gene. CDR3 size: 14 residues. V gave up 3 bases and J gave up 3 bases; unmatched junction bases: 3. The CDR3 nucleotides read TGTGCCAGCAGTGAGGAGCGGGGAACAGATACGCAGTATTTT. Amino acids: CASSEERGTDTQYF.

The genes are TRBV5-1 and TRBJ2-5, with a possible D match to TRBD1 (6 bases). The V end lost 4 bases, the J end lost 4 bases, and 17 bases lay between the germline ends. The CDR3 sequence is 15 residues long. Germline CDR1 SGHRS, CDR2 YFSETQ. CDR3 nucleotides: TGCGCCAGCAGCCGGCTGGGGACACAGAGAGAGACCCAGTACTTC. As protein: CASSRLGTQRETQYF.

CDR3 DNA sequence: TGTGCCTGGCAACAGTCAGTTAATGAAAAACTGTTTTTT. Translated: CAWQQSVNEKLFF. This chain uses TRBV30 with TRBJ1-4; D unclear. The V and J ends lost 5 bases and 4 bases respectively, with 11 bases between them. Germline CDR1 GTSNPN, CDR2 SVGIG (reference sequence). The CDR3 sequence is 13 residues long.

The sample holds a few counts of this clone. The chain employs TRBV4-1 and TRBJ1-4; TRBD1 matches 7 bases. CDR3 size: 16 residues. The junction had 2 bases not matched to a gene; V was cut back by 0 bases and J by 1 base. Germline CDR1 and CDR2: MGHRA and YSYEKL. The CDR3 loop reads CASSQDGDRTNEKLFF. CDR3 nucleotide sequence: TGCGCCAGCAGCCAAGACGGGGACAGAACTAATGAAAAACTGTTTTTT.

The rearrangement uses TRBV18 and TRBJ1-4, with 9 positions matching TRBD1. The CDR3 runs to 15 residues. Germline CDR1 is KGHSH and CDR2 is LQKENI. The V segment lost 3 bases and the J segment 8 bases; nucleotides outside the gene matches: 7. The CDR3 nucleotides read TGTGCCAGCTCACCTTTACAGGGGGCGAAAGAAAAACTGTTTTTT. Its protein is CASSPLQGAKEKLFF.

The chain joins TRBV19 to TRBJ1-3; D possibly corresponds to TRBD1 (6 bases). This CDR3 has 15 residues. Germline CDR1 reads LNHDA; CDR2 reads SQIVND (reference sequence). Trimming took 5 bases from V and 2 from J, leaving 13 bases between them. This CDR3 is CASSQGFGTGNTIYF. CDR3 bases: TGTGCCAGTAGTCAGGGGTTCGGGACTGGAAACACCATATATTTT.

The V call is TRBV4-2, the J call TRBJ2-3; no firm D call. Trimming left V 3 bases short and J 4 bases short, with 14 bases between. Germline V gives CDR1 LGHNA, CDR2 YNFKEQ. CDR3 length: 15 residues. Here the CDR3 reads CASSHPGSQADTQYF. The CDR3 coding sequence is TGTGCCAGCAGCCACCCAGGCAGCCAGGCAGATACGCAGTATTTT.

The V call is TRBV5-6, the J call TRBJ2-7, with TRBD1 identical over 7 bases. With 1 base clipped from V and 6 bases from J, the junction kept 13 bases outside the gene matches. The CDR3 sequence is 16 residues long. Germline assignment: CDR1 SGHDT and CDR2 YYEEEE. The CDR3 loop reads CASSLFRDSFLGEQYF. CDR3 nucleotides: TGTGCCAGCAGCTTGTTCCGGGACAGCTTTCTCGGCGAGCAGTACTTC.

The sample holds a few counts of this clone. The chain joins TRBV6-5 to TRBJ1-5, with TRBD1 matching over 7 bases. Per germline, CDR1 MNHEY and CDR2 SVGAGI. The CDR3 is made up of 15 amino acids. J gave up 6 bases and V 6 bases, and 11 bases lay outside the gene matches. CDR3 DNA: TGTGCCAGCAGCCCAACAGGGGCAGTAAGTCAGCCCCAGCATTTT. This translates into CASSPTGAVSQPQHF.

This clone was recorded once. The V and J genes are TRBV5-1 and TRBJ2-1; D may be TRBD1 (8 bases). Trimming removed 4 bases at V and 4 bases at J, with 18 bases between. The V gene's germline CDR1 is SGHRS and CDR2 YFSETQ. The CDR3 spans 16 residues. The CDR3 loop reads CASSPGGQGAYNEQFF. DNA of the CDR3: TGCGCCAGCAGCCCCGGGGGGCAGGGGGCATACAATGAGCAGTTCTTC.

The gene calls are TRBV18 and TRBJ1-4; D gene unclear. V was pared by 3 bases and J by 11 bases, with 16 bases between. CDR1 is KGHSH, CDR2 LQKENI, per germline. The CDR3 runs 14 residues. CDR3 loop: CASSPAREQRKLFF. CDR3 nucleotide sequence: TGTGCCAGCTCACCGGCGAGGGAGCAGCGGAAACTGTTTTTT.

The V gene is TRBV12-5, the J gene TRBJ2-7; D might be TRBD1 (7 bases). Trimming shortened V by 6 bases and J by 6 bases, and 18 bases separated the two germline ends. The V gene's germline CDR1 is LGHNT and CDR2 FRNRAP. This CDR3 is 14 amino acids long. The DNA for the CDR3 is TGTGCTAGTGGCGCGGGGACAGCCTCCGCCGAGCAGTACTTC. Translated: CASGAGTASAEQYF.

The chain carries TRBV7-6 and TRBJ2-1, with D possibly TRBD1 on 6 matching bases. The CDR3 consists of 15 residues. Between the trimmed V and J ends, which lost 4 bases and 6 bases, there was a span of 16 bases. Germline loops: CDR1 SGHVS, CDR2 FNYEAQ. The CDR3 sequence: CASSSPRGSGNEQFF. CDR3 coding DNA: TGTGCCAGCAGCTCTCCGAGGGGGTCCGGCAATGAGCAGTTCTTC.

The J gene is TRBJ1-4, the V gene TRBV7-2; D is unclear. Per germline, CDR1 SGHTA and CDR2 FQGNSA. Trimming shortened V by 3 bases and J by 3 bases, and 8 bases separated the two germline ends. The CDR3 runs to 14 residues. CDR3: CASSLGRSNEKLFF. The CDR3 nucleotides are TGTGCCAGCAGCTTGGGGAGGTCTAATGAAAAACTGTTTTTT. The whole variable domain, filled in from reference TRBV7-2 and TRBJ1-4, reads GAGVSQSPSNKVTEKGKDVELRCDPISGHTALYWYRQSLGQGLEFLIYFQGNSAPDKSGLPSDRFSAERTGGSVSTLTIQRTQQEDSAVYLCASSLGRSNEKLFFGSGTQLSVL.

CDR3 nucleotides: TGTGCCAGCAGCGCCCCGGACAGAAGAGGAAACAATGAGCAGTTCTTC. Its translation is CASSAPDRRGNNEQFF. This chain links TRBV5-6 with TRBJ2-1; D possibly corresponds to TRBD1 (6 bases). V lost 4 bases, J lost 5 bases, and 19 bases lay in between. The CDR3 contains 16 residues. The germline CDR1 and CDR2 sequences are SGHDT and YYEEEE. Full variable domain (rest looked up from reference TRBV5-6 and TRBJ2-1): DAGVTQSPTHLIKTRGQQVTLRCSPKSGHDTVSWYQQALGQGPQFIFQYYEEEERQRGNFPDRFSGHQFPNYSSELNVNALLLGDSALYLCASSAPDRRGNNEQFFGPGTRLTVL.

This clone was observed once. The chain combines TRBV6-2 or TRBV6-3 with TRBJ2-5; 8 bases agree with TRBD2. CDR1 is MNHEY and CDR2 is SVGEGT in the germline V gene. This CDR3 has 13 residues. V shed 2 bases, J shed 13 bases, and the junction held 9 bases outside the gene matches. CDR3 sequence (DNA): TGTGCCAGCAGTTACGGAGCGGGGGCAAGGTGGTACTTC. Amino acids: CASSYGAGARWYF.

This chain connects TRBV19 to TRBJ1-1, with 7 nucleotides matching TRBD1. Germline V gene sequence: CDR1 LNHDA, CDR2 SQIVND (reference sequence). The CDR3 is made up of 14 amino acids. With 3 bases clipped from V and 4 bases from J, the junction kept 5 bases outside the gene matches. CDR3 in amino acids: CASSMGQGGTEAFF. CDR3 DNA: TGTGCCAGTAGTATGGGGCAGGGGGGCACTGAAGCTTTCTTT.

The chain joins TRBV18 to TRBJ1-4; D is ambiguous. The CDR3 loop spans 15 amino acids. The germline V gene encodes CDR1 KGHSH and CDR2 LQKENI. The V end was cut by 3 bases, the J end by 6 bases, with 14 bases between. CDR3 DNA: TGTGCCAGCTCACCCCCGGGATCTCCGGATGAAAAACTGTTTTTT. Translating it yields CASSPPGSPDEKLFF.

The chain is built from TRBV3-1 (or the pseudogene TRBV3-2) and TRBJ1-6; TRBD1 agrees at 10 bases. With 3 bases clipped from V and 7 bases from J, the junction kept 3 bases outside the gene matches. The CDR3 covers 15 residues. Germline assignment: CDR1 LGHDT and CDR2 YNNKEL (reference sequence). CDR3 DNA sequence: TGTGCCAGCAGCCAGCGGACAGGGGGGAATTCACCCCTCCACTTT. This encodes CASSQRTGGNSPLHF.